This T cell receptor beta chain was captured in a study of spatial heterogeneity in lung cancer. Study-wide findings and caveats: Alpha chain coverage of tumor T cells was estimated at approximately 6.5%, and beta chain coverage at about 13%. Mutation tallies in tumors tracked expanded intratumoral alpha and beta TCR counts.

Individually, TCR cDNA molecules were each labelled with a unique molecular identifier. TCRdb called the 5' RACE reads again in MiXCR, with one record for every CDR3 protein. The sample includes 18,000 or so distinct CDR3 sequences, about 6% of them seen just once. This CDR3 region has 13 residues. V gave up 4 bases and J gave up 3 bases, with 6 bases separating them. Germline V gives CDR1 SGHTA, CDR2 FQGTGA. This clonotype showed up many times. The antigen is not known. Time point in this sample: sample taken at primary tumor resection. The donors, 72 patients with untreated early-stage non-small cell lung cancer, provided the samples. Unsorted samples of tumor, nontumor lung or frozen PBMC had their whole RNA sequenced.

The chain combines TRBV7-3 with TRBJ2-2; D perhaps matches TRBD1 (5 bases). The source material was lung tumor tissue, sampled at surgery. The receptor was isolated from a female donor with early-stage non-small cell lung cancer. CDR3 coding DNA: TGTGCCAGCAGCTCACAGGACACCGGGGAGCTGTTTTTT. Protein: CASSSQDTGELFF.